This T cell receptor (beta chain) is drawn from a study of technical replicates of blood from a few donors. Assay used: immunoSEQ multiplex PCR; TCRdb lists only in-frame clones, some missing. The data contain about 85,000 clones, about 95% of them singletons. The V gene's germline CDR1 is MGHRA and CDR2 YSYEKL. The CDR3 is made up of 17 amino acids. V lost 1 base to trimming and J lost 6 bases, with 21 bases between them. The sample taken for sequencing was T cells isolated from PBMCs. This chain joins TRBV4-1 and TRBJ1-2; D is possibly TRBD1 (5 bases). This TCR was recovered from a human donor in good health. The CDR3 DNA follows: TGCGCCAGCAGCCAAGGTCCCCTCCGGGGGTATGTTCATGGCTACACCTTC. Translating gives CASSQGPLRGYVHGYTF.